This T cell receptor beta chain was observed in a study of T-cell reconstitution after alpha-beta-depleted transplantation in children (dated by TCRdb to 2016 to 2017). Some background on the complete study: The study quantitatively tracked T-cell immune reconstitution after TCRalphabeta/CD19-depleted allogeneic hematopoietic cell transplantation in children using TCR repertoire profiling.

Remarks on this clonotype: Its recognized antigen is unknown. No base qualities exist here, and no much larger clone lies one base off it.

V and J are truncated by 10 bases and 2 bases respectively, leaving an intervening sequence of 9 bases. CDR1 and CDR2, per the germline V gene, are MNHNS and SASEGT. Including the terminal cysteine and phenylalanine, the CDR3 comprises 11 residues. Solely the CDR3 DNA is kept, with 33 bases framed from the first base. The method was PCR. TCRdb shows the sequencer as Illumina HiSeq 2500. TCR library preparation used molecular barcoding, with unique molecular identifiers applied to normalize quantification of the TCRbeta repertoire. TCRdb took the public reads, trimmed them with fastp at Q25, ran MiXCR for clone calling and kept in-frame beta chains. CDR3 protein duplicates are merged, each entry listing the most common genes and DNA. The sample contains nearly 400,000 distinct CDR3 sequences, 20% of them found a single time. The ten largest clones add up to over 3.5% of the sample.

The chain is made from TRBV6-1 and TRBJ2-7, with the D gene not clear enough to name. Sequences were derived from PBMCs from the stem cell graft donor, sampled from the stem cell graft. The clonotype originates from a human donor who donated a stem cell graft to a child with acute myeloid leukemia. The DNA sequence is TGTGCCATCGAAAAGGCCTACGAGCAGTACTTC. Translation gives CAIEKAYEQYF.